Sequencing of this T cell receptor (beta chain) was carried out in a study of CD8+ T cells in alopecia areata. Background on the study: Tofacitinib therapy took 6 to 18 months; 6 months off drug came after. Regarding the study as a whole: Sharing of TCR sequences between patients (possibly for HLA-related reasons) was less clear than in mice.

The treatment: oral pan-JAK inhibitor, 5-10 mg twice daily. The investigators collected lesional scalp punch biopsies and peripheral blood from alopecia areata patients. Isolated RNA was reverse transcribed into cDNA used as the sequencing template. Here immunoSEQ multiplex PCR was the method, and the copy in TCRdb shows in-frame clones only, minus some. Among some 180,000 clones listed, approximately 55% were seen once. This CDR3 spans 15 amino acids. From germline, CDR1 is MGHRA and CDR2 YSYEKL. Trimming shortened V by 0 bases and J by 4 bases, and 10 bases separated the two germline ends. Regarding this clone: The antigen is not known.

The source material was CD8+ T cells sorted from blood, sampled at week 24, from a patient treated with tofacitinib. The clonotype was recovered from a human donor with alopecia areata. This sequence joins TRBV4-1 and TRBJ2-1; D is perhaps TRBD2 (5 bases). The chain's CDR3 is CASSQERVRYNEQFF. In DNA, the CDR3 is TGCGCCAGCAGCCAAGAGAGGGTGAGGTACAATGAGCAGTTCTTC.